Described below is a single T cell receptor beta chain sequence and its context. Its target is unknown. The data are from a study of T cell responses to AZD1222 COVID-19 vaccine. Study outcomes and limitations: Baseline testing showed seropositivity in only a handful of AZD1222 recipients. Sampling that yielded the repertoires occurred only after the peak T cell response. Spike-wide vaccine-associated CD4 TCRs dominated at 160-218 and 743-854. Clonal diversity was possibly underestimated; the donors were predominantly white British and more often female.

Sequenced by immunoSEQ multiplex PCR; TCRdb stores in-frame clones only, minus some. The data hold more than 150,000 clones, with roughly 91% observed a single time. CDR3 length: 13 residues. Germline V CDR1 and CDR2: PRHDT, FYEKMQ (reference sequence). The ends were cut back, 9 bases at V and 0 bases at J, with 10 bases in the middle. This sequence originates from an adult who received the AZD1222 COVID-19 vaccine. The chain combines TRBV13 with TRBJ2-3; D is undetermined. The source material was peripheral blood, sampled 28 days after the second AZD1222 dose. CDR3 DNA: TGTGCCAGTCACCGGCGGAGCACAGATACGCAGTATTTT. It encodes CASHRRSTDTQYF.